These 10 T cell receptor beta chains were sequenced from one sample in a study of blood T cell repertoires in COVID-19 (dated by TCRdb to about 2020). Receptors were amplified or captured by the immunoSEQ multiplex PCR assay. Drawn from immuneACCESS, this table holds only the in-frame rearrangements with V and J called that TCRdb kept. Clones are partly lost; checked studies trace under half to an unresolved V gene and leave the rest unexplained. Across this sample there are around 110,000 clones, with 75% to 90% seen only once. The ten biggest clones cover 2% to 2.5% of the sample. The sequenced sample consisted of peripheral blood. The receptors originated from a man in his thirties or forties with acute or convalescent COVID-19.

CDR3 DNA sequence: TGTGCCAGCAGTGAAGGCGGTTACACTGAAGCTTTCTTT. Protein sequence: CASSEGGYTEAFF. This chain links TRBV2 with TRBJ1-1; unclear D gene. CDR3 length: 13 amino acids. Germline loops: CDR1 SNHLY, CDR2 FYNNEI. V was cut by 1 base and J by 3 bases, with 6 bases left in between. The complete variable domain, with remaining parts taken from reference TRBV2 and TRBJ1-1, reads EPEVTQTPSHQVTQMGQEVILRCVPISNHLYFYWYRQILGQKVEFLVSFYNNEISEKSEIFDDQFSVERPDGSNFTLKIRSTKLEDSAMYFCASSEGGYTEAFFGQGTRLTVV.

The chain combines TRBV6-5 with TRBJ1-5, with no clear D. The CDR3 runs to 15 residues. CDR1 and CDR2 (germline): MNHEY, SVGAGI. The V end lost 6 bases, the J end lost 9 bases, and 21 bases lay between the germline ends. The CDR3 DNA reads TGTGCCAGCAGAAAAACCGTGGAGGGTCGTCTGCCCCAGCATTTT. Protein sequence: CASRKTVEGRLPQHF.

The chain recombines TRBV30 with TRBJ2-3, with 12 bases lining up with TRBD2. V lost 2 bases, J lost 7 bases, and 7 bases stayed unmatched. The CDR3 consists of 15 residues. Looked up from germline, CDR1 is GTSNPN and CDR2 is SVGIG (reference sequence). Written as DNA, the CDR3 is TGTGCCTGGAGTCTCGGGACTAGCGGGTCTAATACGCAGTATTTT. This translates into CAWSLGTSGSNTQYF.

This chain links TRBV5-1 with TRBJ2-1, with D perhaps TRBD2 (6 bases). V lost 5 bases and J lost 6, with 9 bases in between. This CDR3 has 12 amino acids. Germline V lookup: CDR1 SGHRS, CDR2 YFSETQ. CDR3 amino acids: CASRAGSNEQFF. The CDR3 bases are TGCGCCAGCAGGGCCGGGAGCAATGAGCAGTTCTTC. Together with reference TRBV5-1 and TRBJ2-1, the CDR3 gives the full variable domain: KAGVTQTPRYLIKTRGQQVTLSCSPISGHRSVSWYQQTPGQGLQFLFEYFSETQRNKGNFPGRFSGRQFSNSRSEMNVSTLELGDSALYLCASRAGSNEQFFGPGTRLTVL.

This clone was counted only a few times. This rearrangement joins TRBV10-1 to TRBJ2-2; 15 bases align to TRBD2. CDR1 is WNHNN, CDR2 SYGVQD, per germline (reference sequence). J lost 9 bases, V lost 3 bases, and 8 bases had no gene match. CDR3 size: 17 residues. CDR3 residues: CASSEDLGLAGGRELFF. The CDR3 coding sequence is TGCGCCAGCAGTGAAGACCTTGGACTAGCGGGAGGGAGGGAGCTGTTTTTT.

The chain has TRBV14 and TRBJ1-1; tentatively, D is TRBD1 (5 bases). The germline V gene has CDR1 SGHDN and CDR2 FVKESK. This CDR3 contains 16 residues. Trimming left V 0 bases short and J 3 bases short, with 14 bases between. The CDR3 spells CASSQEQGRLDTEAFF. The DNA of the CDR3 is TGTGCCAGCAGCCAAGAGCAGGGTCGGTTGGACACTGAAGCTTTCTTT. The variable domain in full, completed from reference TRBV14 and TRBJ1-1, reads EAGVTQFPSHSVIEKGQTVTLRCDPISGHDNLYWYRRVMGKEIKFLLHFVKESKQDESGMPNNRFLAERTGGTYSTLKVQPAELEDSGVYFCASSQEQGRLDTEAFFGQGTRLTVV.

The V gene is TRBV5-1, the J gene TRBJ2-3; D is ambiguous. The CDR3 consists of 14 residues. Between the trimmed V and J ends, which lost 2 bases and 0 bases, there was a span of 7 bases. The V gene's germline CDR1 is SGHRS and CDR2 YFSETQ. The CDR3 nucleotides read TGCGCCAGCAGCTTACAGATTAGCACAGATACGCAGTATTTT. Translation: CASSLQISTDTQYF. The full variable domain, with the rest looked up from reference TRBV5-1 and TRBJ2-3, is KAGVTQTPRYLIKTRGQQVTLSCSPISGHRSVSWYQQTPGQGLQFLFEYFSETQRNKGNFPGRFSGRQFSNSRSEMNVSTLELGDSALYLCASSLQISTDTQYFGPGTRLTVL.

Only a few counts were recorded for this clone. The rearrangement links TRBV6-1 to TRBJ2-7, with a possible D match to TRBD1 (6 bases). CDR1 is MNHNS, CDR2 SASEGT, per germline. There are 15 residues in the CDR3. The ends were cut back, 2 bases at V and 0 bases at J, with 11 bases in the middle. CDR3 loop: CASSELQGSSYEQYV. CDR3 bases: TGTGCCAGCAGTGAACTACAGGGAAGCTCCTACGAGCAGTACGTC.

The chain recombines TRBV27 with TRBJ2-2; 7 positions match TRBD2. This CDR3 spans 13 amino acids. The germline V gene has CDR1 MNHEY and CDR2 SMNVEV (reference sequence). Trimming took 2 bases from V and 6 from J; bases not matched to a gene: 0. The DNA of the CDR3 is TGTGCCAGCAGTTTAGCGGGGGCCGGGGAGCTGTTTTTT. This codes for CASSLAGAGELFF.

This sequence joins TRBV5-1 and TRBJ1-1; 8 bases map to TRBD1. Germline CDR1 reads SGHRS; CDR2 reads YFSETQ. The CDR3 sequence is 16 residues long. J gave up 4 bases and V 0 bases, and 8 bases lay outside the gene matches. The CDR3 is CASSLGTGIRGTEAFF. For the CDR3, the DNA is TGCGCCAGCAGCTTGGGGACAGGGATCCGCGGCACTGAAGCTTTCTTT.